The next 3 T cell receptor beta chains were all read from a single sample in a study of cytomegalovirus exposure and HLA in healthy donors. PCR used 60 Vbeta primers and 13 Jbeta primers. Sequencing used immunoSEQ multiplex PCR; TCRdb keeps in-frame clones, though not all of them. The table includes more than 150,000 clones, about 80% detected once. Sequencing was done on a sample of PBMCs. The receptors shown here come from a man aged 50 or older in good health and CMV-seropositive.

The CDR3 region has the DNA TGCGCCAGCAGCCCAGGACTAGCGGGGTACAATGAGCAGTTCTTC. It is translated as CASSPGLAGYNEQFF. V usage is TRBV5-1 and J usage is TRBJ2-1, with TRBD2 matching 12 bases. The V and J ends lost 4 bases and 4 bases, in that order; junction bases with no gene match: 3. This CDR3 spans 15 amino acids. Germline V gene lookup returns CDR1 SGHRS and CDR2 YFSETQ. Full variable domain (missing parts from reference TRBV5-1 and TRBJ2-1): KAGVTQTPRYLIKTRGQQVTLSCSPISGHRSVSWYQQTPGQGLQFLFEYFSETQRNKGNFPGRFSGRQFSNSRSEMNVSTLELGDSALYLCASSPGLAGYNEQFFGPGTRLTVL.

This clone was seen more than once but under ten times. V and J are TRBV10-3 and TRBJ2-1; 7 bases are a match to TRBD2. The junction had 7 bases not matched to a gene; V was cut back by 2 bases and J by 3 bases. Germline values: CDR1 ENHRY, CDR2 SYGVKD. There are 16 residues in the CDR3. The CDR3 bases are TGTGCCATCAGTGAGGGGGAGGGCGGGGGCTACAATGAGCAGTTCTTC. It codes for CAISEGEGGGYNEQFF.

The V gene is TRBV10-3, the J gene TRBJ1-1; 10 positions agree with TRBD1. Germline lookup yields CDR1 ENHRY and CDR2 SYGVKD. With 9 bases clipped from V and 0 bases from J, the junction kept 1 base outside the gene matches. This CDR3 contains 13 residues. The CDR3 here is CAMGQGLNTEAFF. DNA for the CDR3: TGTGCCATGGGACAGGGGTTGAACACTGAAGCTTTCTTT.